The 17 T cell receptor beta chains below were found in one sample sequenced in a study of Graves' ophthalmopathy and Graves' hyperthyroidism. TCR beta CDR3 regions were amplified from RNA transcripts. RT-PCR was first run with HTBI primers, then multiplex PCR in a second round. From the multiplex PCR reads, TCRdb called clonotypes with MiXCR, one entry per CDR3 protein. The sample records about 1.1 million distinct CDR3 sequences, 35% to 40% being singletons. Sequenced material: peripheral blood or thyroid tissue (not recorded which). The receptors were sampled from an adult man with Graves' hyperthyroidism.

As regards this clonotype: A read error is possible here, since a much larger clone lies one base away. As the CDR3 is not closed by the conserved phenylalanine or tryptophan, this likely results from a read error. The rearrangement links TRBV5-1 to TRBJ1-1; the D gene is possibly TRBD1 (6 bases). The CDR3 length is 16 residues. Trimming cost V 0 bases and J 4 bases, with 16 bases left between them. Germline CDR1 is SGHRS and CDR2 is YFSETQ. CDR3: CASSLASGRGFTEAFL. CDR3 nucleotides: TGCGCCAGCAGCTTGGCCTCAGGCAGGGGCTTCACTGAAGCTTTCCTT.

This clonotype was detected a few times. J is TRBJ1-6 and V is TRBV12-3 or TRBV12-4; D is undetermined. This CDR3 region has 14 residues. V was shortened by 7 bases and J by 4 bases, with 11 bases between the two germline ends. CDR3 in DNA: TGTGCCAGCATCCTGGGGAGTTATAATTCACCCCTCCACTTT. Translated, it gives CASILGSYNSPLHF.

In this sample, this clonotype turned up many times. The chain has TRBV4-3 and TRBJ1-2; D unclear. Deletions cut 0 bases from V and 0 bases from J, with 11 bases between. There are 16 residues in the CDR3. Germline V gene data show CDR1 as LGHNA and CDR2 as YSLEER. The CDR3 nucleotides are TGCGCCAGCAGCCAAGATAGGACGCACACTAACTATGGCTACACCTTC. This codes for CASSQDRTHTNYGYTF.

This clonotype was observed a handful of times. The genes are TRBV7-8 and TRBJ1-5; D is ambiguous. The germline V gene has CDR1 SGHVS and CDR2 FQNEAQ. V gave up 3 bases and J gave up 4 bases, with 13 bases separating them. CDR3 length: 15 amino acids. CDR3: CASSLAPEANQPQHF. The CDR3 DNA reads TGTGCCAGCAGCTTGGCCCCGGAGGCTAATCAGCCCCAGCATTTT.

The sample holds many counts of this clonotype. The chain is built from TRBV12-3 or TRBV12-4 and TRBJ1-4; 9 nucleotides align to TRBD1. The CDR3 consists of 15 residues. J lost 7 bases, V lost 4 bases, and 7 bases had no gene match. The CDR3 reads CASSSSGQGGEKLFF. The CDR3 DNA follows: TGTGCCAGCAGTTCCTCGGGACAGGGTGGTGAAAAACTGTTTTTT.

This clonotype was seen ten or more times. This chain uses TRBV20-1 with TRBJ2-2; D is unclear. CDR1 is DFQATT, CDR2 SNEGSKA, per germline (reference sequence). Trimming took 5 bases from V and 5 from J, leaving 9 bases between them. The CDR3 runs 12 residues. The CDR3 loop reads CSAERSTGELFF. The CDR3 coding sequence is TGCAGTGCTGAAAGGAGTACCGGGGAGCTGTTTTTT.

In its sample, this clonotype was seen many times. V usage is TRBV29-1 and J usage is TRBJ1-1; 11 bases map to TRBD1. This CDR3 spans 18 amino acids. Germline assignment: CDR1 SQVTM and CDR2 ANQGSEA. V was clipped by 7 bases and J by 1 base; unmatched bases: 17. The CDR3 is CSGPDGQGAGAQNTEAFF. The CDR3 nucleotides read TGCAGCGGCCCAGACGGACAGGGGGCAGGGGCCCAGAACACTGAAGCTTTCTTT. The complete variable domain, with remaining parts taken from reference TRBV29-1 and TRBJ1-1, reads SAVISQKPSRDICQRGTSLTIQCQVDSQVTMMFWYRQQPGQSLTLIATANQGSEATYESGFVIDKFPISRPNLTFSTLTVSNMSPEDSSIYLCSGPDGQGAGAQNTEAFFGQGTRLTVV.

There are many counts of this clonotype. V and J are TRBV29-1 and TRBJ1-2; no clear D. Germline loops: CDR1 SQVTM, CDR2 ANQGSEA. The V and J ends lost 0 bases and 0 bases respectively, with 5 bases between them. This CDR3 is built from 13 residues. The CDR3 region has the DNA TGCAGCGTTGAAGAGGGGACTAACTATGGCTACACCTTC. The encoded protein is CSVEEGTNYGYTF. The whole variable domain, filled in from reference TRBV29-1 and TRBJ1-2, reads SAVISQKPSRDICQRGTSLTIQCQVDSQVTMMFWYRQQPGQSLTLIATANQGSEATYESGFVIDKFPISRPNLTFSTLTVSNMSPEDSSIYLCSVEEGTNYGYTFGSGTRLTVV.

V usage is TRBV2 and J usage is TRBJ1-1; D ambiguous. V lost 5 bases and J lost 6, with 19 bases in between. Germline values: CDR1 SNHLY, CDR2 FYNNEI. CDR3 size: 15 residues. The CDR3 nucleotides read TGTGCCAGCAGTCCCCTCGTTGAAGGGTGGGCTGAAGCTTTCTTT. The encoded protein is CASSPLVEGWAEAFF.

Ten or more counts support this clonotype. The chain employs TRBV13 and TRBJ1-5, with D perhaps TRBD1 (6 bases). The germline V gene encodes CDR1 PRHDT and CDR2 FYEKMQ (reference sequence). V was clipped by 5 bases and J by 4 bases, with 9 bases between them. This CDR3 has 13 residues. The DNA for the CDR3 is TGTGCCAGCAGCCGGGACAAGAATCAGCCCCAGCATTTT. Translating it yields CASSRDKNQPQHF.

The sample holds a few counts of this clonotype. The chain couples TRBV5-8 to TRBJ2-7, with a possible D match to TRBD1 (6 bases). Trimming left V 5 bases short and J 1 base short, with 13 bases between. This CDR3 is built from 14 residues. Germline V lookup: CDR1 SGHTS, CDR2 YDEGEE. The CDR3 nucleotides are TGTGCCAGCAGGAAGTCCGGACAGTCCTACGAGCAGTACTTC. It encodes CASRKSGQSYEQYF.

As for this clonotype: An end of the junction differs from the germline gene, which may be a read error. The chain employs TRBV4-3 and TRBJ2-7, with D possibly being TRBD2 (6 bases). Germline CDR1 reads LGHNA; CDR2 reads YSLEER. The CDR3 is made up of 15 amino acids. CDR3 amino acids: CASSPEAGPSCEQYF. The CDR3 DNA reads TGCGCCAGCAGCCCAGAGGCGGGGCCCTCCTGCGAGCAGTACTTC.

The chain carries TRBV29-1 and TRBJ2-3; D remains ambiguous. CDR3 length: 14 amino acids. V lost 4 bases and J lost 0, with 11 bases in between. Looked up from germline, CDR1 is SQVTM and CDR2 is ANQGSEA. The DNA for the CDR3 is TGCAGCGTTGTGAGACGGGCTAGCACAGATACGCAGTATTTT. Encoded protein: CSVVRRASTDTQYF.

This clonotype was counted at least ten times. The chain combines TRBV9 with TRBJ2-2, with D possibly being TRBD1 (6 bases). Between the trimmed V and J ends, which lost 0 bases and 0 bases, there was a span of 12 bases. The CDR3 has 17 residues. Germline CDR1 and CDR2: SGDLS and YYNGEE. The CDR3 DNA follows: TGTGCCAGCAGCGTAGTTATAGGGGGTCCGAACACCGGGGAGCTGTTTTTT. Its translation is CASSVVIGGPNTGELFF.

This clonotype has ten or more counts. One junction end disagrees with the germline gene, perhaps due to a read error. The J gene is TRBJ1-1, the V gene TRBV5-1; 8 bases match TRBD1. The length of the CDR3 is 14 residues. Germline loops: CDR1 SGHRS, CDR2 YFSETQ. CDR3 nucleotide sequence: TGTGCCAGCAGCCCGGGACAGGTGAACACTGAAGCTTTCTTT. Residues: CASSPGQVNTEAFF.

This clonotype has more than one count but fewer than ten. J is TRBJ1-1 and V is TRBV28; D perhaps matches TRBD1 (5 bases). Germline CDR1 reads MDHEN; CDR2 reads SYDVKM. The CDR3 is made up of 11 amino acids. Trimming pared 6 bases from V and 8 bases from J, leaving 10 bases between. CDR3 sequence reads: CASRSREEAFF. CDR3 nucleotide sequence: TGTGCCAGCAGGAGCAGGGAGGAAGCTTTCTTT. The full variable domain, its missing parts supplied by reference TRBV28 and TRBJ1-1, is DVKVTQSSRYLVKRTGEKVFLECVQDMDHENMFWYRQDPGLGLRLIYFSYDVKMKEKGDIPEGYSVSREKKERFSLILESASTNQTSMYLCASRSREEAFFGQGTRLTVV.

This clonotype was counted between two and nine times. The chain has TRBV6-6 and TRBJ2-2; D ambiguous. Germline V CDR1 and CDR2: MNHNY, SVGAGI (reference sequence). The germline V and J ends were trimmed by 2 bases and 2 bases, with 12 bases remaining between them. The CDR3 is 16 residues long. The CDR3 coding sequence is TGTGCCAGCAGTTACGGCCTTACAGCTAACACCGGGGAGCTGTTTTTT. Amino acids: CASSYGLTANTGELFF.